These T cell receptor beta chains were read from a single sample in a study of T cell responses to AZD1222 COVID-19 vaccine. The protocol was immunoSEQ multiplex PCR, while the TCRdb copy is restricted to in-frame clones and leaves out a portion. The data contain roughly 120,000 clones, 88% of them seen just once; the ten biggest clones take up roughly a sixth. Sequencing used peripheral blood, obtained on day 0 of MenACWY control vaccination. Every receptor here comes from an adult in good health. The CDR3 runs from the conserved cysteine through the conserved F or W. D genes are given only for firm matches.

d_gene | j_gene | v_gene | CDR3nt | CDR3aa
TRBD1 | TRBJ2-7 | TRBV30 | TGTGCCTGGAGTTTTGGGGACAGCAGATACGAGCAGTACTTC | CAWSFGDSRYEQYF
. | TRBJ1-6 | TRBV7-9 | TGTGCCAGCAGCGTGGGGGATTCACCCCTCCACTTT | CASSVGDSPLHF
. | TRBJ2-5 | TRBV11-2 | TGTGCCAGCAGCTTAGTTGGGCGGGAGACCCAGTACTTC | CASSLVGRETQYF
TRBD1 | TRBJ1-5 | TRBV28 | TGTGCCAGCAGCTCGGGACAGGGCGAGCAAATGCATCAGCCCCAGCATTTT | CASSSGQGEQMHQPQHF
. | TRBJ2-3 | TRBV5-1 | TGCGCCAGCAGCCCGTCGGGGGGCAAGGGGACAGATACGCAGTATTTT | CASSPSGGKGTDTQYF
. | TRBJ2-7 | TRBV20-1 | TGCAGTGCTAGTGGACCCCCGGGGCCGCGATCTAGGGAGCAGTACTTC | CSASGPPGPRSREQYF
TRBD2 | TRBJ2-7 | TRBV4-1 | TGCGCCAGCAGCCAACCTAGCGGGAGACCCGGACAACGAGTAGAGCAGTACTTC | CASSQPSGRPGQRVEQYF
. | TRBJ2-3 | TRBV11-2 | TGTGCCAGCGAACAATTAAGGAGGGCAGATACGCAGTATTTT | CASEQLRRADTQYF
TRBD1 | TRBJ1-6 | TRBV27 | TGTGCCAGCAGTACGACAGGGGCAGGATCACCCCTCCACTTT | CASSTTGAGSPLHF
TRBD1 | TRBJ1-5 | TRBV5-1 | TGCGCCAGCAGCCCGGACGGACAGGGCAATCAGCCCCAGCATTTT | CASSPDGQGNQPQHF
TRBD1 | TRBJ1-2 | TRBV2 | TGTGCCAGCAGGGTCGGACAGGCCAACTATGGCTACACCTTC | CASRVGQANYGYTF